Below, one T cell receptor beta chain is given with its context. These data belong to a study of cytomegalovirus exposure and HLA in healthy donors. Produced via immunoSEQ multiplex PCR; TCRdb's table is partial and in-frame only. Of 150,000 to 180,000 clones in the sample, approximately 86% were seen once. Per germline, CDR1 KGHSH and CDR2 LQKENI. This CDR3 is built from 14 residues. J was trimmed by 3 bases and V by 6 bases; bases with no gene match: 5. Sequenced material: PBMCs. This clonotype was obtained from a man younger than 35 in good health and CMV-seropositive. The rearrangement links TRBV18 to TRBJ2-1, with TRBD2 matching over 7 bases. CDR3 region: CASSGGESYNEQFF. The CDR3 DNA is TGTGCCAGCTCGGGGGGGGAGAGCTACAATGAGCAGTTCTTC.